This is a list of T cell receptor beta chains from one sample in a study of CD8+ T cells in alopecia areata. Sequencing used immunoSEQ multiplex PCR; TCRdb keeps in-frame clones, though not all of them. Of around 150,000 clones in the sample, roughly 65% were seen once. Here the sequenced sample was CD4+ T cells sorted from blood, taken at week 4, from a patient treated with tofacitinib. Receptors were obtained from a human donor with alopecia areata. CDR3s include the opening cysteine and the closing phenylalanine or tryptophan. The order of the fields is V gene, clone size, D gene, J gene, CDR3 DNA, CDR3 protein. D genes are given only for firm matches. Size is stated for part of the rows, as once, few or many counts, or as a class when the clone is expanded.

v_call: TRBV29-1
clone_size: -
d_call: TRBD2
j_call: TRBJ2-1
cdr3_nt: TGCAGCGGTAAACTAGCGGGGGCCTTTAATGAGCAGTTCTTC
cdr3_aa: CSGKLAGAFNEQFF

v_call: TRBV29-1
clone_size: -
d_call: -
j_call: TRBJ1-2
cdr3_nt: TGCAGCGTCGGGGACTTCTATGGCTACACCTTC
cdr3_aa: CSVGDFYGYTF

v_call: TRBV4-3
clone_size: -
d_call: -
j_call: TRBJ1-2
cdr3_nt: TGCGCCAGCAGCCAAGAAGGGTCCGGACTTAACTATGGCTACACCTTC
cdr3_aa: CASSQEGSGLNYGYTF

v_call: TRBV6-1
clone_size: -
d_call: TRBD1
j_call: TRBJ1-5
cdr3_nt: TGTGCCGCCCTCAGGGGGGAAGGTAGCAATCAGCCCCAGCATTTT
cdr3_aa: CAALRGEGSNQPQHF

v_call: TRBV4-1
clone_size: -
d_call: TRBD2
j_call: TRBJ2-1
cdr3_nt: TGCGCCAGCAGCCAGGCACTAGCGGGGGGCTCCTACAATGAGCAGTTCTTC
cdr3_aa: CASSQALAGGSYNEQFF

v_call: TRBV7-8
clone_size: -
d_call: TRBD2
j_call: TRBJ2-5
cdr3_nt: TGTGCCAGCAGCTTGGCCTTACTAGCGGATGAGACCCAGTACTTC
cdr3_aa: CASSLALLADETQYF

v_call: TRBV15
clone_size: -
d_call: TRBD2
j_call: TRBJ2-7
cdr3_nt: TGTGCCACCAGCAGAGACGGGGGGGTGGACGAGCAGTACTTC
cdr3_aa: CATSRDGGVDEQYF

v_call: TRBV6-5
clone_size: -
d_call: TRBD1
j_call: TRBJ2-7
cdr3_nt: TGTGCCAGCAGGAGGGACAGGGACACGGGGCAGTACTTC
cdr3_aa: CASRRDRDTGQYF

v_call: TRBV29-1
clone_size: -
d_call: -
j_call: TRBJ1-3
cdr3_nt: TGCAGCGTGGCGCTTGACAACTCTGGAAACACCATATATTTT
cdr3_aa: CSVALDNSGNTIYF

v_call: TRBV7-3
clone_size: -
d_call: -
j_call: TRBJ2-3
cdr3_nt: TGTGCCAGCAGCGCTCGGATGATACCAGATACGCAGTATTTT
cdr3_aa: CASSARMIPDTQYF

v_call: TRBV5-1
clone_size: -
d_call: -
j_call: TRBJ2-7
cdr3_nt: TGCGCCAGCAGCTTGGCCAGGACGCCCTCCCAGCAGTACTTC
cdr3_aa: CASSLARTPSQQYF

v_call: TRBV29-1
clone_size: -
d_call: TRBD1
j_call: TRBJ2-5
cdr3_nt: TGCAGCGTGGGGACAGGGGAGACCCAGTACTTC
cdr3_aa: CSVGTGETQYF

v_call: TRBV30
clone_size: -
d_call: TRBD1
j_call: TRBJ1-2
cdr3_nt: TGTGCCTGCACAGGGGCCTATGGCTACACCTTC
cdr3_aa: CACTGAYGYTF

v_call: TRBV7-2
clone_size: -
d_call: TRBD2
j_call: TRBJ2-5
cdr3_nt: TGTGCCAGCAGCTTAAGTGTGGGACTACAAGAGACCCAGTACTTC
cdr3_aa: CASSLSVGLQETQYF

v_call: TRBV13
clone_size: -
d_call: -
j_call: TRBJ1-6
cdr3_nt: TGTGCCAGCAGCACCAACACCGGGGGGCCCCTCCACTTT
cdr3_aa: CASSTNTGGPLHF

v_call: TRBV9
clone_size: -
d_call: -
j_call: TRBJ1-1
cdr3_nt: TGTGCCAGCAGCGTAGGGACAGCTAACACTGAAGCTTTCTTT
cdr3_aa: CASSVGTANTEAFF

v_call: TRBV30
clone_size: few
d_call: TRBD2
j_call: TRBJ2-3
cdr3_nt: TGTGCCTGGAGTTACGGGGGGGCTAGCACAGATACGCAGTATTTT
cdr3_aa: CAWSYGGASTDTQYF